Below, 18 T cell receptor beta chains from the same sample are listed, as sequenced in a study of molecular identifiers for immune sequencing clone quantification. TCRdb recomputed calls from the PCR reads with MiXCR, one row per CDR3 protein. The sample contains a few hundred thousand distinct CDR3 sequences, about 21% of which appear only once. The sequencing sample was made of naive CD8+ T cells from blood, with Jurkat cell RNA spiked in. Subset: FACS-sorted CD8+CD4-CCR7+CD45RA+ naive T cells. The source of these receptors is a human donor in good health. Some libraries in this study had Jurkat cell RNA spiked in.

In this sample, this clonotype turned up many times. V gene TRBV13 combines with J gene TRBJ2-7; the match to TRBD1 covers 9 bases. The V and J ends lost 4 bases and 4 bases, in that order; junction bases with no gene match: 5. This CDR3 has 14 residues. Germline loops: CDR1 PRHDT, CDR2 FYEKMQ (reference sequence). The CDR3 is CASSSGTGLYEQYF. CDR3 sequence (DNA): TGTGCCAGCAGCTCCGGGACAGGGTTGTACGAGCAGTACTTC.

In its sample, this clonotype was seen a few times. One base away lies a much larger clone, so this may be a sequencing read error. The chain couples TRBV6-5 to TRBJ1-2; D gene ambiguous. The germline V gene has CDR1 MNHEY and CDR2 SVGAGI. V lost 2 bases and J 7 bases, leaving 11 bases between the germline ends. The CDR3 contains 13 residues. The CDR3 region has the DNA TGTGCCAGCAGTTACAACAGTCCTTTTGGCTACACCTTC. It is translated as CASSYNSPFGYTF.

This clonotype appeared a few times. This CDR3 reads CASSQVGTGGAYEQYF. As DNA, the CDR3 is TGCGCCAGCAGCCAAGTTGGCACAGGGGGGGCCTACGAGCAGTACTTC. The rearrangement uses TRBV4-1 and TRBJ2-7, with D possibly TRBD1 on 8 matching bases. Trimming removed 1 base at V and 2 bases at J, with 15 bases between. The CDR3 contains 16 residues. Germline V gene sequence: CDR1 MGHRA, CDR2 YSYEKL.

Concerning this clonotype: The germline gene is not matched at one end of the junction; a read error may be the cause. V usage is TRBV20-1 and J usage is TRBJ1-2; 7 bases are shared with TRBD1. The V gene's germline CDR1 is DFQATT and CDR2 SNEGSKA (reference sequence). The CDR3 extends over 12 amino acids. The CDR3 reads CSAGDRAYGYTF. The CDR3 DNA sequence: TGCAGTGCTGGAGACAGGGCTTATGGCTACACCTTC.

At least ten counts were recorded for this clonotype. The chain recombines TRBV20-1 with TRBJ2-6, with D perhaps assigned TRBD1 or TRBD2 (5 bases each). The V end was cut by 3 bases, the J end by 5 bases, with 23 bases between. The germline V gene has CDR1 DFQATT and CDR2 SNEGSKA (reference sequence). The CDR3 contains 18 residues. The CDR3 DNA reads TGCAGTGCTAGGAAACCATCCGAACGGGACCGACGGGCCAACGTCCTGACTTTC. Translated, it gives CSARKPSERDRRANVLTF.

The chain employs TRBV19 and TRBJ2-3; tentative D call: TRBD2 (5 bases). CDR1 and CDR2 (germline): LNHDA, SQIVND (reference sequence). V was trimmed by 4 bases and J by 6 bases, leaving 17 bases between them. The CDR3 spans 15 residues. The CDR3 region has the DNA TGTGCCAGTAGTAAACGATTCGGGAAGGCCGATACGCAGTATTTT. It specifies CASSKRFGKADTQYF. Based on the CDR3 plus reference TRBV19 and TRBJ2-3, the full variable domain is DGGITQSPKYLFRKEGQNVTLSCEQNLNHDAMYWYRQDPGQGLRLIYYSQIVNDFQKGDIAEGYSVSREKKESFPLTVTSAQKNPTAFYLCASSKRFGKADTQYFGPGTRLTVL.

Concerning this clonotype: This may arise from a read error, as a much more abundant clone is one base away. The V and J genes are TRBV7-9 and TRBJ2-1; TRBD2 agrees at 8 bases. There are 16 residues in the CDR3. V was pared by 4 bases and J by 9 bases, with 14 bases of the junction left unmatched. The V gene's germline CDR1 is SEHNR and CDR2 FQNEAQ (reference sequence). The CDR3 loop is CASSSRAGTRGTEQFF. The DNA for the CDR3 is TGTGCCAGCAGCTCCAGAGCCGGGACTAGGGGGACTGAGCAGTTCTTC.

The CDR3 is CASSQVGPSGGITYEQYF. The CDR3 DNA sequence: TGCGCCAGCAGCCAAGTGGGCCCTAGCGGGGGAATAACGTACGAGCAGTACTTC. The chain carries TRBV4-1 and TRBJ2-7, with 10 positions matching TRBD2. The V gene's germline CDR1 is MGHRA and CDR2 YSYEKL. There are 18 residues in the CDR3. Trimming at V came to 1 base and at J to 4 bases, leaving 13 bases not matched to a gene.

This clonotype was found a few times. The V call is TRBV12-3 or TRBV12-4, the J call TRBJ1-1; the D gene is possibly TRBD1 (5 bases). This CDR3 comprises 13 residues. V lost 10 bases and J 3 bases, leaving 15 bases between the germline ends. The CDR3 bases are TGTGCCACCGATCCGGGACCCGACACTGAAGCTTTCTTT. This translates into CATDPGPDTEAFF.

V gene TRBV13 combines with J gene TRBJ2-3; 7 bases map to TRBD2. Germline V gives CDR1 PRHDT, CDR2 FYEKMQ (reference sequence). CDR3 length: 13 residues. The ends lost 6 bases at V and 2 bases at J; junction bases unmatched: 2. As DNA, the CDR3 is TGTGCCAGCAGTCGGGAGGTCACAGATACGCAGTATTTT. This translates into CASSREVTDTQYF.

This chain joins TRBV5-4 and TRBJ1-6; D not resolved. CDR1 SGHNT and CDR2 YYREEE come from the germline V gene (reference sequence). The CDR3 is 18 amino acids. Trimming took off 2 bases at V and 6 bases at J, with 21 bases between the two ends. The CDR3 coding sequence is TGTGCCAGCAGCTTAGCCCCAGGACGGACCTCACTTAATTCACCCCTCCACTTT. As protein: CASSLAPGRTSLNSPLHF.

A few counts support this clonotype. This chain links TRBV6-6 with TRBJ2-7; 10 nucleotides agree with TRBD1. The CDR3 has 16 residues. Per the germline V gene, CDR1 is MNHNY and CDR2 is SVGAGI (reference sequence). Losses at the gene ends were 0 bases for V and 3 bases for J; bases not matched to a gene: 5. The CDR3 protein is CASSYSTDRGDYEQYF. CDR3 nucleotides: TGTGCCAGCAGTTACTCGACGGACAGGGGGGACTACGAGCAGTACTTC.

This clonotype showed up many times. V gene TRBV7-2 combines with J gene TRBJ1-5, with D perhaps TRBD1 (5 bases). The CDR3 runs 16 residues. Looked up from germline, CDR1 is SGHTA and CDR2 is FQGNSA. V was pared by 1 base and J by 5 bases, with 15 bases between. CDR3 bases: TGTGCCAGCAGCTTAGAGCGAGGGACCCCCTATCAGCCCCAGCATTTT. This translates into CASSLERGTPYQPQHF.

This clonotype has just a few counts. The rearrangement links TRBV7-6 to TRBJ1-3, with 9 bases identical to TRBD1. CDR3 length: 16 amino acids. The J segment lost 2 bases and the V segment lost 5 bases, leaving 7 bases of the junction unmatched. Looked up from germline, CDR1 is SGHVS and CDR2 is FNYEAQ. As DNA, the CDR3 is TGTGCCAGCAGCCAAAAAACAGGGGGCCCTGGAAACACCATATATTTT. Protein: CASSQKTGGPGNTIYF. Complete variable domain (other parts from reference TRBV7-6 and TRBJ1-3): GAGVSQSPRYKVTKRGQDVALRCDPISGHVSLYWYRQALGQGPEFLTYFNYEAQQDKSGLPNDRFSAERPEGSISTLTIQRTEQRDSAMYRCASSQKTGGPGNTIYFGEGSWLTVV.

This clonotype was detected many times. V gene TRBV29-1 combines with J gene TRBJ2-2; D gene unclear. Trimming removed 0 bases at V and 1 base at J, with 3 bases between. Germline V gene sequence: CDR1 SQVTM, CDR2 ANQGSEA. CDR3 length: 13 residues. CDR3 loop: CSVEERNTGELFF. CDR3 DNA: TGCAGCGTTGAAGAGCGGAACACCGGGGAGCTGTTTTTT.

This clonotype was seen many times. V and J are TRBV4-3 and TRBJ2-2, with no clear D. Deletions cut 0 bases from V and 4 bases from J, with 18 bases between. CDR3 length: 18 residues. CDR1 is LGHNA, CDR2 YSLEER, per germline. The CDR3 reads CASSQERESLVTTGELFF. CDR3 DNA: TGCGCCAGCAGCCAAGAGAGAGAAAGCTTGGTAACCACCGGGGAGCTGTTTTTT.

This clonotype was observed a few times. The chain employs TRBV19 and TRBJ2-1, with TRBD2 matching over 8 bases. Germline V lookup: CDR1 LNHDA, CDR2 SQIVND (reference sequence). This CDR3 comprises 18 residues. V dropped 2 bases and J dropped 1; count of bases not matched to a gene: 10. The CDR3 here is CASSIYAGGLTSYNEQFF. The CDR3 DNA is TGTGCCAGTAGTATATACGCGGGGGGCCTAACTTCCTACAATGAGCAGTTCTTC.

About this clonotype itself: The missing conserved phenylalanine or tryptophan at the end of this CDR3 makes a read error likely. The chain is built from TRBV11-2 and TRBJ2-5; 8 positions agree with TRBD2. Germline loops: CDR1 SGHAT, CDR2 FQNNGV. V lost 4 bases and J lost 2; bases outside the gene matches: 9. This CDR3 is 16 amino acids long. The DNA for the CDR3 is TGTGCCAGCAGCTCTGAACTAACTAGCGGTCAAGAGACCCAGTACTCC. Its protein is CASSSELTSGQETQYS.